This entry is about one T cell receptor (beta chain). Its antigen is still unknown. The source of the sample is a study of OX40 agonist ivuxolimab in advanced cancers. Background on the study: Every 2 weeks, patients got intravenous ivuxolimab at one of six dose levels (0.01-10 mg/kg). A male proportion of 82.7% was recorded, with mean age around 64 years and range about 20 to 79.

Findings and limits, study-wide: Antigen specificity remained undetermined for the expanded peripheral T cells. On average, CD8+ T cells showed a greater number of expanded clones than CD4+.

The protocol was immunoSEQ multiplex PCR, while the TCRdb copy is restricted to in-frame clones and leaves out a portion. The repertoire holds approximately 29,000 clones, with about four fifths as singletons. This CDR3 comprises 16 residues. V was cut by 5 bases and J by 0 bases, with 13 bases left in between. Looked up from germline, CDR1 is MNHEY and CDR2 is SMNVEV (reference sequence). The sequence came from an adult with an advanced solid tumor such as melanoma, head and neck, liver or kidney cancer. This specimen was CD4+ or CD8+ T cells sorted from blood, taken in a trial of the OX40 agonist ivuxolimab. The V call is TRBV27, the J call TRBJ2-2; D gene ambiguous. This chain's CDR3 is CASSTSDGANTGELFF. Here the CDR3 DNA reads TGTGCCAGCAGTACCTCGGACGGAGCGAACACCGGGGAGCTGTTTTTT.